This TCR beta chain comes out of a study of blood T cell repertoires in COVID-19. Across the study: Both acute and convalescent COVID-19 samples were obtained from the United States, Italy and Spain. In each case, the material was cDNA or gDNA derived from T cells, B-cell-depleted T cells, or PBMCs.

The junction had 4 bases not matched to a gene; V was cut back by 5 bases and J by 5 bases. Germline V gene sequence: CDR1 SNHLY, CDR2 FYNNEI. CDR3 length: 14 amino acids. Original processing notes: Using reference gene primer amplification, nucleated cell counts were estimated. The assay was immunoSEQ multiplex PCR, and TCRdb's table has in-frame clones only and misses some. D and trimming come from the DNA, and the V and J calls and clone size come from that table. Of about 210,000 clones detected, roughly 90% appear once; the ten largest clones hold more than 4.5%. This chain links TRBV2 with TRBJ2-5, with 11 bases fitting TRBD2. The TCR was taken from a woman aged 40-49 years with acute or convalescent COVID-19. The source material was peripheral blood. CDR3 amino acids: CASSSSGGWETQYF. Here the CDR3 DNA reads TGTGCCAGCAGTTCTAGCGGGGGGTGGGAGACCCAGTACTTC.